This T cell receptor (beta chain) was found in a study of T cell responses to AZD1222 COVID-19 vaccine. TCRdb keeps only in-frame clones here, not all; method: immunoSEQ multiplex PCR. The repertoire holds just under 75,000 clones, with around 80% as singletons. Broader study findings: Along spike, vaccine-associated CD4 TCRs were found throughout, with dominance at 160-218 and 743-854. Clonal diversity was possibly underestimated; the donors were predominantly white British and more often female.

This clone was counted between two and nine times. Antigen: not known. Second doses at about 4 or about 12 weeks were pooled. V was shortened by 6 bases and J by 4 bases, with 13 bases between the two germline ends. CDR1 is MNHEY, CDR2 SVGAGI, per germline. This CDR3 is built from 15 residues. This clonotype was sampled from an adult who received the AZD1222 COVID-19 vaccine. Here the sequenced sample was peripheral blood, taken 28 days after the second AZD1222 dose. The gene calls are TRBV6-5 and TRBJ1-6; D is unclear. CDR3 region: CASRTEQNYNSPLHF. For the CDR3, the DNA is TGTGCCAGCAGAACAGAACAGAATTATAATTCACCCCTCCACTTT.